This T cell receptor beta chain was sequenced in a study of shared clonotypes between healthy human individuals. Generated by immunoSEQ multiplex PCR, the TCRdb table keeps only in-frame clones and is missing some. Found here are about 580,000 clones, roughly 98% of them singletons; the top ten hold 0.3%. Comment on this clone: Its antigen is unidentified.

Looked up from germline, CDR1 is SGHNT and CDR2 is YYREEE (reference sequence). V lost 3 bases to trimming and J lost 5 bases, with 15 bases between them. The length of the CDR3 is 14 residues. Selected positively for CCR7 and CD45RO-negative, naive CD8 cells excluded terminally differentiated effector memory CD45RA+ cells. Study-level points and caveats: Non-shared clonotypes had lower generation probabilities than clonotypes shared by all four sorted-subset donors. Generally, naive subsets came out with larger estimated richness than memory subsets.

Material: naive CD8+ T cells sorted from blood. This chain uses TRBV5-4 with TRBJ2-7; possible D gene TRBD2, 6 bases. The sequence was obtained from a man younger than 45 in good health. The CDR3 DNA follows: TGTGCCAGCAGCTCTCCGGGGGTGGAAAACGAGCAGTACTTC. Its protein is CASSSPGVENEQYF.